This record concerns one TCR beta chain sequence. These data belong to a study of blood T cell repertoires in COVID-19. Sequencing used immunoSEQ multiplex PCR; TCRdb keeps in-frame clones, though not all of them. Here the sample spans some 300,000 clones, roughly 91% being singletons. This CDR3 is 13 amino acids long. Trimming pared 0 bases from V and 9 bases from J, leaving 9 bases between. Germline V lookup: CDR1 SNHLY, CDR2 FYNNEI. Assignments of participants to cohorts depended upon their own reported clinical history. Sample: PBMCs or T cells enriched from blood (not recorded which). The V gene is TRBV2, the J gene TRBJ2-1, with D uncertain. This clonotype was sampled from a woman aged 25-40 years who had recovered from COVID-19. The CDR3 region is CASSEASRSEQFF. The DNA of the CDR3 is TGTGCCAGCAGTGAAGCGTCGCGAAGTGAGCAGTTCTTC.